This entry is about one TCR beta chain. Aged about 6 to 90, donors were systemically healthy Caucasians from Russia. This record comes from a study of blood T cells in healthy people across ages. Germline CDR1 SGHRS, CDR2 YFSETQ. With 3 bases removed from V and 4 bases from J, the gap between germline ends came to 17 bases. The CDR3 totals 16 residues. Through a sample-barcoded 5' primer and a J-beta primer mix, a second PCR was run for roughly 7 to 11 cycles. TCRdb called the 5' RACE reads again in MiXCR, with one record for every CDR3 protein. Among 1.5 million to 2 million distinct CDR3 sequences listed, 49% were seen once.

Source material: blood. The TCR originated in a woman aged 40 to 50 in good health. The chain is built from TRBV5-1 and TRBJ2-1, with a tentative D call TRBD1 (6 bases). The CDR3 is CASSYRTVEVYNEQFF. The CDR3 coding sequence is TGCGCCAGCAGCTATAGGACAGTCGAAGTGTACAATGAGCAGTTCTTC.